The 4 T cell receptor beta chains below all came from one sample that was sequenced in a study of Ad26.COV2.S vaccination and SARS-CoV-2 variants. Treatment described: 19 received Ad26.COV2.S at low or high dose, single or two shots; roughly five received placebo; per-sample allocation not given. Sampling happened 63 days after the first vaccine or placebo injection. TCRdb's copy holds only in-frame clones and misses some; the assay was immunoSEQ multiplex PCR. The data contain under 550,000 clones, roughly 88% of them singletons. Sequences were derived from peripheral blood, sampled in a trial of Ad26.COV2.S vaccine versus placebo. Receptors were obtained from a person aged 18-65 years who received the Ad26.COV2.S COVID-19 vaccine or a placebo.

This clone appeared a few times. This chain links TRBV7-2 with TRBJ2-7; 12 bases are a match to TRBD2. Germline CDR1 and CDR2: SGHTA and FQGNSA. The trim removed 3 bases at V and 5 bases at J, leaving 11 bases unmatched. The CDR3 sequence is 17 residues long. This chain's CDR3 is CASSFASGGASGNEQYF. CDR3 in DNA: TGTGCCAGCAGCTTCGCTAGCGGGGGGGCCTCTGGCAACGAGCAGTACTTC.

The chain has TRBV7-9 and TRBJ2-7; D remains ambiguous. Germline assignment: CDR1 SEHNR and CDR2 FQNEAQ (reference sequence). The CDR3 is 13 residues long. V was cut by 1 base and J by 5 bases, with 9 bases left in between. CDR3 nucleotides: TGTGCCAGCAGCTTAGTTGGGGTCAACGAGCAGTACTTC. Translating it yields CASSLVGVNEQYF. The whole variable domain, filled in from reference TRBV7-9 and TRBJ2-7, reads DTGVSQNPRHKITKRGQNVTFRCDPISEHNRLYWYRQTLGQGPEFLTYFQNEAQLEKSRLLSDRFSAERPKGSFSTLEIQRTEQGDSAMYLCASSLVGVNEQYFGPGTRLTVT.

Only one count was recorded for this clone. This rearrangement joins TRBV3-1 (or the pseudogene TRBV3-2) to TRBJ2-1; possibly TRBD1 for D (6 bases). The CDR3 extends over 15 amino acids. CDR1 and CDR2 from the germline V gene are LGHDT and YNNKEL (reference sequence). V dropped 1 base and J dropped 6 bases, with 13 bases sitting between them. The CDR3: CASSQVGQGSNEQFF. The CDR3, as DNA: TGTGCCAGCAGCCAAGTCGGGCAGGGGAGCAATGAGCAGTTCTTC.

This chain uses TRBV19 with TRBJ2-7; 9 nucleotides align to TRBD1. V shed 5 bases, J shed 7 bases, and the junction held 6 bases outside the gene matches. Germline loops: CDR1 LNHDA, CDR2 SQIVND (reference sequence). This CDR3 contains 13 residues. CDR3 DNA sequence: TGTGCCAGTAGTTCCGGGACAGGGAATGAGCAGTACTTC. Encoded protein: CASSSGTGNEQYF.